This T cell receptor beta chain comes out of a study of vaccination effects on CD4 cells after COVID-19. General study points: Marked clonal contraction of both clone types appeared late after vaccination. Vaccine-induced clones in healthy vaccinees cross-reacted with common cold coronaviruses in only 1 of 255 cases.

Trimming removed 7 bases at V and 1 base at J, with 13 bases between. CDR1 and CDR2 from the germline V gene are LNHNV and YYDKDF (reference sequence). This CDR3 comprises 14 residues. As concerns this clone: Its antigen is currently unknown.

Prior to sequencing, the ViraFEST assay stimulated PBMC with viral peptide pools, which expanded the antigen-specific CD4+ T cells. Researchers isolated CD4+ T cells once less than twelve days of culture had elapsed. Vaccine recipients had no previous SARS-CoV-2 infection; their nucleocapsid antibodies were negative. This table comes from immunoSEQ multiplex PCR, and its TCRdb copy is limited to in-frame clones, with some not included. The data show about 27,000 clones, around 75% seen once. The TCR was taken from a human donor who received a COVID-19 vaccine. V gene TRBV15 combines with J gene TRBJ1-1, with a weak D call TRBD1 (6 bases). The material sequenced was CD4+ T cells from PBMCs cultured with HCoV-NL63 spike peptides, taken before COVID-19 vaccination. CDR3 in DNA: TGTGCCACCACCCAGGGGAACAGGAACACTGAAGCTTTCTTT. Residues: CATTQGNRNTEAFF.